Given below is one T cell receptor beta chain in context. Its antigen target is currently unknown. Base qualities are not at hand, and no much larger clone is one base apart. V and J are trimmed by 7 bases and 4 bases, and the gene matches miss 14 bases of the junction. The germline V gene gives CDR1 as SNHLY and CDR2 as FYNNEI. Its CDR3 holds 16 amino acids, cysteine through phenylalanine. The sequence is cut down to CDR3 DNA, 48 bases in frame from base 1. Healthy HIV-negative adults with no recently reported acute infections or vaccinations were included as donors. All donors were Caucasian adults living in Nashville, Tennessee, USA. CD4+ T cells were enriched through magnetic negative selection, after which naive cells were positively selected on CD45RA and the remaining negative fraction served as the memory subset. Blood was obtained by leukapheresis, after which PBMCs were separated by Ficoll-Histopaque density gradient centrifugation and cryopreserved in liquid nitrogen vapor phase. Analytical flow cytometry was used to check the purity and quantity of each magnetically sorted T cell population. Genomic DNA was isolated from every sorted fraction and measured by UV absorbance on a Nanodrop 2000c.

The data were obtained in a study of shared clonotypes between healthy human individuals (dated by TCRdb to about 2020). About the investigation overall: The cohort included a few men and a couple of women between 18 and 49 years of age. To estimate repertoire size and how much clonotypes are shared between individuals, the study performed deep sequencing of blood TCR repertoires from five healthy adults. Per donor, leukapheresis produced somewhere between about 0.94 and 9.5 billion PBMCs. Per donor, three plates each were used for CD4 naive and CD4 memory, two for CD8 naive, and one for CD8 memory. Different laboratories and diverse techniques were used to prepare libraries and sequence TCR repertoires, to increase sequencing depth and limit assay-specific biases. Points the paper makes about the study in general: Based on pairwise subsampling, the degree of clonotype sharing among donors was expected to be affected by sequencing depth. Only blood was sampled, and tissue TCR repertoires likely differ from those in blood. Because the study included only a small number of donors, the genetic and exposure-history diversity represented was limited. Naive subsets generally had larger estimated clonotype richness than memory subsets did. Even with the large sequencing depth, rarefaction of the sorted-subset datasets indicated that sequencing was incomplete. Approximately 5% of naive CD4, more than 3% of naive CD8, around 2.3% of memory CD4, and over 0.35% of memory CD8 clonotypes were shared across several donors. Compared with non-shared clonotypes, clonotypes shared by all four sorted-subset donors had higher generation probabilities.

Using the deep immunoSEQ assay, TCR CDR3 regions were amplified from genomic DNA by multiplex PCR. For each cell subset, the extracted genomic DNA was distributed evenly across all wells of several immunoSEQ 96-well plates, and each plate served as one replicate. For sorted subsets, 150 to 200 ng genomic DNA, equal to 30,000 to 35,000 T cell genomes, was loaded into each replicate PCR. The purified libraries were quantified using a Qubit 3.0 fluorometer, sized with a Bioanalyzer 2100, and then quantified again using the KAPA Library Quantification kit. Each immunoSEQ 96-well plate was sequenced on its own single-read 150-cycle Illumina NextSeq 550 flow cell. As for the original processing: Because the immunoSEQ output included only junctional sequences and no quality scores, the filtering could not be the same as the filtering used for full-length reads. To assign V/J genes and CDR3, sequences were annotated using PyIR, a Python wrapper for IgBLAST v1.9, with IMGT germline references. Reads were filtered out if the reads had weak V/J assignments (E-value above 1e-6), no CDR3, stop codons, out-of-frame junctions, or ambiguous translated residues. A V3J clonotype was defined by an identical inferred V gene, J gene, and CDR3 amino acid sequence. Percentage overlap between repertoires was calculated by dividing the number of shared unique clonotypes by the size of the smaller repertoire. Repertoire richness was assessed with RTK rarefaction, the Chao1 estimator, and Recon v2.1 estimates of unobserved clonotypes. Generation probabilities were computed with OLGA for all TCRbeta clonotypes obtained by the gDNA method from four donors. As stored in TCRdb, this immuneACCESS dataset retains in-frame rearrangements with V and J assigned. A fraction of the clones does not appear; measured against another copy, unresolved V genes explain less than half of the discrepancy, and the remainder lacks a known reason. V, J and clone size derive from that table, while D and trimming were established from the DNA sequence. For this sample there are 1.6 million or so clones; around 95% appear just once. The ten largest clones capture over 1% of the sample.

This clonotype was obtained from a man younger than 40 in good health. The chain is encoded by TRBV2 joined to TRBJ1-2, and 8 bases in between align with TRBD1. The specimen was naive CD4+ T cells sorted from blood. In light of the paper, this sample's cell subset or site label describes: CD45RA+ positively selected. Read as DNA, the sequence is TGTGCCAGCACCCAAGATCGACAGGGGATTGTCTATGGCTACACCTTC. The resulting protein is CASTQDRQGIVYGYTF.